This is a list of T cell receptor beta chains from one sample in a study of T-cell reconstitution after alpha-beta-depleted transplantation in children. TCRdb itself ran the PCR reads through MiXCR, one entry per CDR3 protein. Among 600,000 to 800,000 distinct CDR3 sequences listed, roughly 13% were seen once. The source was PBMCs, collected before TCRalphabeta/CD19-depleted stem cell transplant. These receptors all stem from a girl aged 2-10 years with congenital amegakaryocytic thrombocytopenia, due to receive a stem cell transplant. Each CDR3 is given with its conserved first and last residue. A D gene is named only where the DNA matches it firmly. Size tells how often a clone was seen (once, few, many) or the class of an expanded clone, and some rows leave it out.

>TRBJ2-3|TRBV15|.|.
TGTGCCACCAGCACGCCCTACGAGTCCCGGATGCGCACAGATACGCAGTATTTT
CATSTPYESRMRTDTQYF
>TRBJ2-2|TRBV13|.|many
TGTGCCAGCAGCTCCATATCCGCCGGGGAGCTGTTTTTT
CASSSISAGELFF
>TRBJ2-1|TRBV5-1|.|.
TGCGCCAGCAGCCCAGGGGCTCGCAATTCCTACAATGAGCAGTTCTTC
CASSPGARNSYNEQFF
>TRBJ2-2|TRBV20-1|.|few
TGCAGTGCATACACCGGGGAGCTGTTTTTT
CSAYTGELFF
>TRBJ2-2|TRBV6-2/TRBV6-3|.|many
TGTGCCAGCAGTTACTCCTTGGCTCCTGGGGCCCCTCTGAACACCGGGGAGCTGTTTTTT
CASSYSLAPGAPLNTGELFF
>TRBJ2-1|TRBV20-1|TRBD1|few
TGCAGTGCCTCGCCCTTCGGACAGGGTCGCGTAGGGGAGCAGTTCTTC
CSASPFGQGRVGEQFF
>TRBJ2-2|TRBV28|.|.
TGTGCCAGCAGACCGACGGGACTCGCGAACACCGGGGAGCTGTTTTTT
CASRPTGLANTGELFF
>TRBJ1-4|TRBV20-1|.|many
TGCAGTGCTAGCGTTAATGAAAAACTGTTTTTT
CSASVNEKLFF
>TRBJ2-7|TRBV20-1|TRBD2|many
TGCAGTGCTTGGACTAGCGGGAGTGGCCACGAGCAGTACTTC
CSAWTSGSGHEQYF
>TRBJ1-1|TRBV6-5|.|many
TGTGCCAGCAGTTACTCGATAGGGGCGGGAAGTGAAGCTTTCTTT
CASSYSIGAGSEAFF
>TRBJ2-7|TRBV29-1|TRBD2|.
TGCAGCGTTGAAGAAGGCGGTACCGGGAGGTACGAGCAGTACTTC
CSVEEGGTGRYEQYF
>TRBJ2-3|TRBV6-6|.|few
TGTGCCAGCAGTTACTCTGTCTGGGATACGCAGTATTTT
CASSYSVWDTQYF
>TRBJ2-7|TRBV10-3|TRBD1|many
TGTGCCATCAGTGAGTGGGACAGCTCCTACGAGCAGTACTTC
CAISEWDSSYEQYF
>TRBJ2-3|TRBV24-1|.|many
TGTGCCACCAGTGATTTCCGGGAGTCAACCGATACGCAGTATTTT
CATSDFRESTDTQYF
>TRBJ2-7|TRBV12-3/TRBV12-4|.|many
TGTGCCAGCAGTAAGACAGGTCTTTCCTACGAGCAGTACTTC
CASSKTGLSYEQYF
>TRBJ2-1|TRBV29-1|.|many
TGCAGCGTTCATCGTTCACGCGATGAGCAGTTCTTC
CSVHRSRDEQFF
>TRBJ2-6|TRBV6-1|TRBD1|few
TGTGCCAGCAATACCCACAGGGGCGGGGCCAACGTCCTGACTTTC
CASNTHRGGANVLTF
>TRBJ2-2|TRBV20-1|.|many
TGCAGTGCTAGTAGTTCGGAGAACACCGGGGAGCTGTTTTTT
CSASSSENTGELFF
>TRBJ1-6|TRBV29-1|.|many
TGCAGCGTCCAGACAACTGGCGGTTCACCCCTCCACTTT
CSVQTTGGSPLHF
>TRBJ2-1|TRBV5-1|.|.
TGCGCCAGCAGCGCTCGGACAAGCTCCTACAATGAGCAGTTCTTC
CASSARTSSYNEQFF
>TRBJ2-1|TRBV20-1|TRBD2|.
TGCAGTGCTAGTAATCTAGCGGGGGTCTCCTACAATGAGCAGTTCTTC
CSASNLAGVSYNEQFF
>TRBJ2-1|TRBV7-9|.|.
TGTGCCAGCAGCAAACGACTAGGGCCGAATGAGCAGTTCTTC
CASSKRLGPNEQFF
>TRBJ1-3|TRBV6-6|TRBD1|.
TGTGCCAGCACCAACGCCCAGGGGGCCATATATTTT
CASTNAQGAIYF
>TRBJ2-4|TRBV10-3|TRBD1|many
TGTGCCATCAGCCCCGACAGGGATTGGAACATTCAGTACTTC
CAISPDRDWNIQYF
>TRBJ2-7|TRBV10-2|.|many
TGCGCCAGCAGTCGAGGGAGGTATGACTACGAGCAGTACTTC
CASSRGRYDYEQYF
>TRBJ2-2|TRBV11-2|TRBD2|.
TGTGCCAGCAGCTTGGGGACTAGCGGCGGGGAGCTGTTTTTT
CASSLGTSGGELFF
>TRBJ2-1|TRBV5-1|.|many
TGCGCCAGCGGATACGGCGTTGATGAGCAGTTCTTC
CASGYGVDEQFF
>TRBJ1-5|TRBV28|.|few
TGTGCCAGCAAGAAGGACAGTTTACAGCCCCAGCATTTT
CASKKDSLQPQHF
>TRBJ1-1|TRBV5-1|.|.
TGCGCCAGCAGTTACAGACTCGGCACTGAAGCTTTCTTT
CASSYRLGTEAFF
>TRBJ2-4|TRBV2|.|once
TGTGCCAGCAGAATTCCGGGACGGCGATCTTTAAAAAACATTCAGTACTTC
CASRIPGRRSLKNIQYF
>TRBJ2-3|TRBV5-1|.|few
TGCGCCAGCAGCTTGGGAAATCCATTCTTGGACAGTGATACGCAGTATTTT
CASSLGNPFLDSDTQYF
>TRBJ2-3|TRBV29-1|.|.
TGCAGCGTTGAATCAGGGCAATCTAGCACAGATACGCAGTATTTT
CSVESGQSSTDTQYF
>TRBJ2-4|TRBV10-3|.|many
TGTGCCATCAGTGAGCCTGGGATGGGCAAAAACATTCAGTACTTC
CAISEPGMGKNIQYF
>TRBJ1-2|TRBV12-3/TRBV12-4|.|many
TGTGCCAGCAGGTCCACGGGGCAGAACTATGGCTACACCTTC
CASRSTGQNYGYTF
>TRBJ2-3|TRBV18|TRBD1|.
TGTGCCAGCTCAGCGACAGGGGATACCACAGATACGCAGTATTTT
CASSATGDTTDTQYF